This T cell receptor beta chain was captured by sequencing in a study of blood T cells in healthy people across ages. Germline-derived CDR1 and CDR2 are DFQATT and SNEGSKA (reference sequence). The CDR3 consists of 15 residues. With a J-beta primer mix and a sample-barcoded 5' primer, a second PCR ran about 7 to 12 cycles. TCRdb passed the 5' RACE reads through MiXCR, listing each CDR3 protein once. The repertoire consists of under 1,100,000 distinct CDR3 sequences, with about 23% occurring once and the leading ten covering 0.65% to 0.95%. These sequences were also reported in another study, on T cells of mothers and their children.

The chain joins TRBV20-1 to TRBJ2-5; 14 positions match TRBD2. The last part of the DNA fits TRBJ2-1 better; the J call may be wrong. The sample consisted of blood. The TCR sequence derives from a girl aged 2-10 years in good health. Written as DNA, the CDR3 is TGCAGTGCTCTAGTTGGACTAGCGGGAGGCTATGAGCAGTTCTTC. Residues: CSALVGLAGGYEQFF.